This T cell receptor beta chain was profiled in a study of OX40 agonist ivuxolimab in advanced cancers. Broader study findings: In the expanded peripheral T cells, antigen specificity was never determined.

Per germline, CDR1 SGHTA and CDR2 FQGNSA. The CDR3 has 15 residues. Between the trimmed V and J ends, which lost 2 bases and 4 bases, there was a span of 14 bases. Assay: immunoSEQ multiplex PCR; the TCRdb copy retains only in-frame clones and omits some. This sample has 68,000 or so clones, with approximately 86% found just once. A word on this clone: Its specificity is not known.

The sequence was collected from an adult with an advanced solid tumor such as melanoma, head and neck, liver or kidney cancer. The chain recombines TRBV7-2 with TRBJ1-1; no clear D gene. The source was CD4+ or CD8+ T cells sorted from blood, collected in a trial of the OX40 agonist ivuxolimab. The CDR3 bases are TGTGCCAGCAGCTTACCCCTGGGGAGTGGCACTGAAGCTTTCTTT. Protein: CASSLPLGSGTEAFF. The full variable domain, its missing parts supplied by reference TRBV7-2 and TRBJ1-1, is GAGVSQSPSNKVTEKGKDVELRCDPISGHTALYWYRQSLGQGLEFLIYFQGNSAPDKSGLPSDRFSAERTGGSVSTLTIQRTQQEDSAVYLCASSLPLGSGTEAFFGQGTRLTVV.